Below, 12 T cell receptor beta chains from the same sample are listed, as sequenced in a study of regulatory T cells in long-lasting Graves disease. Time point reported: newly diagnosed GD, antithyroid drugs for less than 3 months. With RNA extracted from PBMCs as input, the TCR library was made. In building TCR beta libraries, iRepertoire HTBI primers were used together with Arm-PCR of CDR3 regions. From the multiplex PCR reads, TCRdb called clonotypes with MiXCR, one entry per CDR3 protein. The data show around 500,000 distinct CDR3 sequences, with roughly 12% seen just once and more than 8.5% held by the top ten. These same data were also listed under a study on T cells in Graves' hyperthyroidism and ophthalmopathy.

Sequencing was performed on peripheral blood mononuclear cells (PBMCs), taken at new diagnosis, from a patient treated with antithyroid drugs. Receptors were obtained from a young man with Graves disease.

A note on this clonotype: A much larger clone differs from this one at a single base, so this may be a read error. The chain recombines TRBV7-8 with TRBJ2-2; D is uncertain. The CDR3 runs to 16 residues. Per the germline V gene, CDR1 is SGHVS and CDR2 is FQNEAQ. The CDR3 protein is CTSSASGVVPTGELFF. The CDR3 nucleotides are TGTACCAGCAGCGCAAGTGGGGTGGTGCCTACCGGGGAGCTGTTTTTT.

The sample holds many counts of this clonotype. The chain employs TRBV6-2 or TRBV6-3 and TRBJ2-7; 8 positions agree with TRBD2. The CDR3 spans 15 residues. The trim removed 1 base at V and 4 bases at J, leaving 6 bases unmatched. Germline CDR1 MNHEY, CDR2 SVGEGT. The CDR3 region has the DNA TGTGCCAGCAGTTACTTGGCGGGAGGTGGTTACGAGCAGTACTTC. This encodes CASSYLAGGGYEQYF.

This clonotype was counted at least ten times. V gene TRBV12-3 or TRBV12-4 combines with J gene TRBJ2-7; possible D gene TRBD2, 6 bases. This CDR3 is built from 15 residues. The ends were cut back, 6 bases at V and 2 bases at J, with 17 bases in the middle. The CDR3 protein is CASRPGLSVAYEQYF. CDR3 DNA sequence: TGTGCCAGCAGGCCCGGACTAAGTGTAGCCTACGAGCAGTACTTC.

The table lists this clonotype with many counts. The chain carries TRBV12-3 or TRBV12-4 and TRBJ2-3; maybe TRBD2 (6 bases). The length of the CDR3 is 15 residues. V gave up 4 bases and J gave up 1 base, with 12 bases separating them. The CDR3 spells CASSSRKRGTDTQYF. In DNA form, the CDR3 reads TGTGCCAGCAGTTCCCGTAAGCGGGGCACAGATACGCAGTATTTT.

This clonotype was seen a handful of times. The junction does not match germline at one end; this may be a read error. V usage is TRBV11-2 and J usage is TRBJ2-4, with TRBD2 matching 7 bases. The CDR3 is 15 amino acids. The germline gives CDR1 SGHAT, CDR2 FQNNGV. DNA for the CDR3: TGTGCCAGTAGCTCTCGGGGCAGGAGCGGGGACATTCAGTACTTC. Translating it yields CASSSRGRSGDIQYF. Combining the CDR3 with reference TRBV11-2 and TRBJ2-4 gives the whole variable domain EAGVAQSPRYKIIEKRQSVAFWCNPISGHATLYWYQQILGQGPKLLIQFQNNGVVDDSQLPKDRFSAERLKGVDSTLKIQPAKLEDSAVYLCASSSRGRSGDIQYFGAGTRLSVL.

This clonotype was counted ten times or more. CDR3 amino acids: CATSEPTGTGTNQPQHF. The CDR3 nucleotides read TGTGCCACCAGTGAACCAACCGGGACAGGGACCAATCAGCCCCAGCATTTT. The rearrangement joins TRBV24-1 to TRBJ1-5; 9 bases are shared with TRBD1. Germline V CDR1 and CDR2: KGHDR, SFDVKD. The CDR3 length is 17 residues. Trimming cost V 4 bases and J 3 bases; bases outside gene matches: 9.

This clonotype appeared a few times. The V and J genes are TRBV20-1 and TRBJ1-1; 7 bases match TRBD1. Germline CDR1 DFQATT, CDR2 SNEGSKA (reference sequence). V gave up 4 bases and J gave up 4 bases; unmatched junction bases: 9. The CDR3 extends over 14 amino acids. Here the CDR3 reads CSATRTGSPTEAFF. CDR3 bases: TGCAGTGCTACCCGGACAGGCTCCCCCACTGAAGCTTTCTTT.

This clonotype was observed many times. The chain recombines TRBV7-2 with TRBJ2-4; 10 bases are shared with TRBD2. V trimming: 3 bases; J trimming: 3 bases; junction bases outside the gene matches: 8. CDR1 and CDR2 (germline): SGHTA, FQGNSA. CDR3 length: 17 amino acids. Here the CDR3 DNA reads TGTGCCAGCAGCTTTCTAGGACTAGCGGAATTCAAAAACATTCAGTACTTC. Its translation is CASSFLGLAEFKNIQYF.

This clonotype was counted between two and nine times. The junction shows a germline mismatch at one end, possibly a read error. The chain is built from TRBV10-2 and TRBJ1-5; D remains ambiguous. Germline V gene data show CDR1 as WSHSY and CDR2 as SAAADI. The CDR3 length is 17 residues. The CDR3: CASSEALGTARNRPQHF. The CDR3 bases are TGCGCCAGCAGTGAGGCTCTAGGAACAGCTCGCAATCGGCCCCAGCATTTT.

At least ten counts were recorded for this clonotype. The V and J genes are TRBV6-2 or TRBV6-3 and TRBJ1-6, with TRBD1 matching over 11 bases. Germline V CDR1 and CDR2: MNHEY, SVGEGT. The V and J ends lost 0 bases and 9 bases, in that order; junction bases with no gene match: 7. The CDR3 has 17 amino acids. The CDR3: CASSYSASDRGRSPLHF. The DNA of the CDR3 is TGTGCCAGCAGTTACTCCGCTTCGGACAGGGGGCGTTCACCCCTCCACTTT.

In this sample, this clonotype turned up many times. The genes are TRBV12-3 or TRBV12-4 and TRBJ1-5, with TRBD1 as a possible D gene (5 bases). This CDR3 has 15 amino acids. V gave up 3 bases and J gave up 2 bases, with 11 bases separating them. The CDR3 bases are TGTGCCAGCAGTTTCCCTGACAGTCGCAATCAGCCCCAGCATTTT. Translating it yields CASSFPDSRNQPQHF.

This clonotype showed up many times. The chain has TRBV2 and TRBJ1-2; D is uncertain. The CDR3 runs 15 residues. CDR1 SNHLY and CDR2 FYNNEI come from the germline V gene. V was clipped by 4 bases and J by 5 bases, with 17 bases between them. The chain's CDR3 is CASSGQAVHAYGYTF. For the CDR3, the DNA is TGTGCCAGCAGTGGGCAGGCCGTTCACGCGTATGGCTACACCTTC.